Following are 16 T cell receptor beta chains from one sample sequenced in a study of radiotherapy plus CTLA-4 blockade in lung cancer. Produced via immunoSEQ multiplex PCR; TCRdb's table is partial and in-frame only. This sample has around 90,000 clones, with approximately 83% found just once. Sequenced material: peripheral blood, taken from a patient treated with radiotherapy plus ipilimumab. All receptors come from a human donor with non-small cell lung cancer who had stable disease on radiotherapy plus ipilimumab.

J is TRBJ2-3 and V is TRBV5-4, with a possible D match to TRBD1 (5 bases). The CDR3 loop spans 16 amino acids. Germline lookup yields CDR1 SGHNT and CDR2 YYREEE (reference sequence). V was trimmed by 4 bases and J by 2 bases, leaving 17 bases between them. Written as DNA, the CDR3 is TGTGCCAGCAGCGAGAACAGGCCCGCTTTCACAGATACGCAGTATTTT. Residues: CASSENRPAFTDTQYF.

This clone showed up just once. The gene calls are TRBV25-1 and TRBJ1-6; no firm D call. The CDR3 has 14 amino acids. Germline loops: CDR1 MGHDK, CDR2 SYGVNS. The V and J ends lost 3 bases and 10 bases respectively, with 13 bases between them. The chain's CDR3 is CASSELGWGSPLHF. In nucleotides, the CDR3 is TGTGCCAGCAGTGAGTTAGGATGGGGATCACCCCTCCACTTT.

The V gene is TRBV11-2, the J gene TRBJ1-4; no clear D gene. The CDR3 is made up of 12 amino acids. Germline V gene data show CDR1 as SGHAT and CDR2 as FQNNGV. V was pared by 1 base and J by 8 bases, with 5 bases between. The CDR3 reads CASSLVPEKLFF. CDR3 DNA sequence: TGTGCCAGCAGCTTAGTTCCCGAAAAACTGTTTTTT.

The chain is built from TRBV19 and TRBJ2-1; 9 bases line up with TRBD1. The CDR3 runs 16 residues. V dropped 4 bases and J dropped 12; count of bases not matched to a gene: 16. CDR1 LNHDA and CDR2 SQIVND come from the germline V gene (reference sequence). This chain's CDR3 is CASSTRTGDMNRGQFF. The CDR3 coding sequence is TGTGCCAGTAGTACCCGGACAGGGGACATGAATCGGGGGCAGTTCTTC.

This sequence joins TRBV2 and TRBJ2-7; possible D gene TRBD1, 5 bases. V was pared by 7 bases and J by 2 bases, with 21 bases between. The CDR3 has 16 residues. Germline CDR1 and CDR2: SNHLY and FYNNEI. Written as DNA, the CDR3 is TGTGCCAGCACTCGAACGGTAGGGCAGGGCCCCTACGAGCAGTACTTC. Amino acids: CASTRTVGQGPYEQYF.

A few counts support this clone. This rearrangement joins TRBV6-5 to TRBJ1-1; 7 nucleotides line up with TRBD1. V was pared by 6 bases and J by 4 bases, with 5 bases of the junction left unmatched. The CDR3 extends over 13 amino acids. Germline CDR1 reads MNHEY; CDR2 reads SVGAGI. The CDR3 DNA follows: TGTGCCAGCAGCGATCGACAGGGCACTGAAGCTTTCTTT. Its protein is CASSDRQGTEAFF.

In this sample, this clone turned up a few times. CDR3 sequence reads: CASSVFGTGNTGELFF. The CDR3 nucleotides are TGTGCCAGCAGCGTATTCGGGACAGGGAACACCGGGGAGCTGTTTTTT. This chain connects TRBV9 to TRBJ2-2, with 8 bases matching TRBD1. Trimming took 1 base from V and 1 from J; bases not matched to a gene: 3. The CDR3 covers 16 residues. The germline gives CDR1 SGDLS, CDR2 YYNGEE.

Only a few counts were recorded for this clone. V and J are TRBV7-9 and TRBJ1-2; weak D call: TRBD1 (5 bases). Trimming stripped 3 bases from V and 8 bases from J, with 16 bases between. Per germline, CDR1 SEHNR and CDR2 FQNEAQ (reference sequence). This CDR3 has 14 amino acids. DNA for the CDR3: TGTGCCAGCAGCTTCAGGGTGCCCACGGGGGGCTACACCTTC. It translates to CASSFRVPTGGYTF.

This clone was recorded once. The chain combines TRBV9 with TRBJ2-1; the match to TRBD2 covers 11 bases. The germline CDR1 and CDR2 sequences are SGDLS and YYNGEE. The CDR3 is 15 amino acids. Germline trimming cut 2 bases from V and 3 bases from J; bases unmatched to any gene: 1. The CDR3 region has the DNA TGTGCCAGCAGCGTGGGACTAGCGGACTACAATGAGCAGTTCTTC. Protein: CASSVGLADYNEQFF.

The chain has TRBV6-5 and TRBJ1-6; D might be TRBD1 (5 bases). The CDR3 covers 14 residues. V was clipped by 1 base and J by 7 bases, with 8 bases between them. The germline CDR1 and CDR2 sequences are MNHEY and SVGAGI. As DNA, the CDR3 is TGTGCCAGCAGTTACTACGGGGGGAATTCACCCCTCCACTTT. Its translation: CASSYYGGNSPLHF.

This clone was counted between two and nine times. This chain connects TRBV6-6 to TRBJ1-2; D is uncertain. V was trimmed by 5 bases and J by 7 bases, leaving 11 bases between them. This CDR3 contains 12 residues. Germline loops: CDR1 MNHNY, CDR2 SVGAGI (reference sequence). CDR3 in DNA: TGTGCCAGCAGTCCCTCCGTCGTTGGCTACACCTTC. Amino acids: CASSPSVVGYTF.

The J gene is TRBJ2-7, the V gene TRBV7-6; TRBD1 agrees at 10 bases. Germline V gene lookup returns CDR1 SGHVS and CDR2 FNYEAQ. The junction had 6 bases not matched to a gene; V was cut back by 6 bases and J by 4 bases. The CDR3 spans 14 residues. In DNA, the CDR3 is TGTGCCAGCAGTTCCGGGACAGGGGCATACGAGCAGTACTTC. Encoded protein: CASSSGTGAYEQYF.

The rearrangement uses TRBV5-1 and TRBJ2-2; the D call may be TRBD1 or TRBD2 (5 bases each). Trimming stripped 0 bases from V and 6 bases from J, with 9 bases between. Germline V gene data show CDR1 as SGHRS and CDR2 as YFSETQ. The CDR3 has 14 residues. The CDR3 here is CASSLDGAPGELFF. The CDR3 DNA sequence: TGCGCCAGCAGCTTGGACGGGGCGCCCGGGGAGCTGTTTTTT.

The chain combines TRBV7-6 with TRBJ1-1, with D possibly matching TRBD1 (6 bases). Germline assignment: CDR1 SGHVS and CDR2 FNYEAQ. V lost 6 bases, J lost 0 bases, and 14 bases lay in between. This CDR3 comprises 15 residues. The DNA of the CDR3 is TGTGCCAGCAGTCGACGGGACAACATGAACACTGAAGCTTTCTTT. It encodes CASSRRDNMNTEAFF.

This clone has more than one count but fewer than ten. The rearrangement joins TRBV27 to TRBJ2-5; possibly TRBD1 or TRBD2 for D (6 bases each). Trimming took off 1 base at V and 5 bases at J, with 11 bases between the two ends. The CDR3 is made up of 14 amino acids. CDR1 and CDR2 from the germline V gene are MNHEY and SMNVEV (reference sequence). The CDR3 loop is CASSLLGGRETQYF. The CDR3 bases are TGTGCCAGCAGTTTATTGGGGGGCAGGGAGACCCAGTACTTC.

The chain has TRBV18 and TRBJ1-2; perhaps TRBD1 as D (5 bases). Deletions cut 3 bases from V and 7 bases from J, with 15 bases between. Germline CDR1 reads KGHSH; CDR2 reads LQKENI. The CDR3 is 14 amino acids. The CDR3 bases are TGTGCCAGCTCACCCCGCCGAGGGGAGGGTGGCTACACCTTC. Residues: CASSPRRGEGGYTF.